These 9 T cell receptor beta chains share one sample of origin, sequenced in a study of B cell selection in AIRE deficiency. Sorting defined conventional CD4 T cells as CD4+CD127+. Assay used: immunoSEQ multiplex PCR; TCRdb lists only in-frame clones, some missing. This table holds about 25,000 clones, about 95% found once. Sequencing was carried out using CD4+CD127+ conventional T cells sorted from PBMCs. These receptor sequences come from a human donor in good health.

This clone appeared a few times. The chain has TRBV2 and TRBJ1-6; D is unclear. Germline CDR1 SNHLY, CDR2 FYNNEI. Trimming cost V 6 bases and J 7 bases, with 7 bases left between them. CDR3 length: 12 residues. The CDR3 loop reads CASRRENSPLHF. CDR3 nucleotide sequence: TGTGCCAGCAGGAGGGAGAATTCACCCCTCCACTTT.

The chain links TRBV5-1 to TRBJ2-1, with TRBD2 identical over 9 bases. Germline loops: CDR1 SGHRS, CDR2 YFSETQ. CDR3 length: 16 amino acids. Trimming at V came to 0 bases and at J to 9 bases, leaving 10 bases not matched to a gene. The CDR3 loop is CASSLAFAGGPGEQFF. As DNA, the CDR3 is TGCGCCAGCAGCTTGGCCTTCGCGGGGGGGCCGGGTGAGCAGTTCTTC.

The chain employs TRBV11-2 and TRBJ2-2; maybe TRBD2 (6 bases). This CDR3 has 16 amino acids. V was shortened by 5 bases and J by 0 bases, with 13 bases between the two germline ends. Germline CDR1 SGHAT, CDR2 FQNNGV. The CDR3 protein is CASSPTSPTNTGELFF. CDR3 nucleotide sequence: TGTGCCAGCAGCCCTACTAGCCCCACGAACACCGGGGAGCTGTTTTTT.

The rearrangement links TRBV4-3 to TRBJ1-4; unclear D gene. The V gene's germline CDR1 is LGHNA and CDR2 YSLEER. V was trimmed by 1 base and J by 0 bases, leaving 12 bases between them. This CDR3 has 17 residues. CDR3 sequence: CASSQGGGKATNEKLFF. The DNA of the CDR3 is TGCGCCAGCAGCCAAGGGGGAGGGAAAGCAACTAATGAAAAACTGTTTTTT.

The chain joins TRBV14 to TRBJ1-2; D is unclear. Trimming took off 1 base at V and 7 bases at J, with 19 bases between the two ends. The CDR3 is 16 residues long. Germline V gene sequence: CDR1 SGHDN, CDR2 FVKESK. In nucleotides, the CDR3 is TGTGCCAGCAGCCAAGGTGGTATAGGATTCTTTAGTGGCTACACCTTC. Translating it yields CASSQGGIGFFSGYTF.

The chain employs TRBV19 and TRBJ1-2; D gene ambiguous. V was clipped by 3 bases and J by 8 bases, with 10 bases between them. This CDR3 is 12 amino acids long. Germline loops: CDR1 LNHDA, CDR2 SQIVND (reference sequence). CDR3 DNA sequence: TGTGCCAGTAGTATCCGGGATCTGGGCTACACCTTC. It translates to CASSIRDLGYTF.

This chain uses TRBV5-1 with TRBJ1-1; D is uncertain. The germline CDR1 and CDR2 sequences are SGHRS and YFSETQ. V was shortened by 8 bases and J by 0 bases, with 11 bases between the two germline ends. The length of the CDR3 is 13 residues. DNA of the CDR3: TGCGCCAGATGTGCCGGGCTGAACACTGAAGCTTTCTTT. Translated, it gives CARCAGLNTEAFF.

The rearrangement joins TRBV7-9 to TRBJ2-3; no clear D gene. Trimming stripped 0 bases from V and 4 bases from J, with 11 bases between. Germline V gene lookup returns CDR1 SEHNR and CDR2 FQNEAQ (reference sequence). CDR3 size: 15 residues. The CDR3 coding sequence is TGTGCCAGCAGCTTAGCCCGCTGGGAATCAGATACGCAGTATTTT. This sequence encodes CASSLARWESDTQYF. The full variable domain, in which reference TRBV7-9 and TRBJ2-3 provide the parts outside the CDR3, is DTGVSQNPRHKITKRGQNVTFRCDPISEHNRLYWYRQTLGQGPEFLTYFQNEAQLEKSRLLSDRFSAERPKGSFSTLEIQRTEQGDSAMYLCASSLARWESDTQYFGPGTRLTVL.

The chain recombines TRBV6-1 with TRBJ1-1; D is perhaps TRBD1 (5 bases). CDR3 length: 14 amino acids. The germline V and J ends were trimmed by 7 bases and 0 bases, with 12 bases remaining between them. Looked up from germline, CDR1 is MNHNS and CDR2 is SASEGT. This CDR3 reads CASNFRGMNTEAFF. The DNA for the CDR3 is TGTGCCAGCAACTTCCGGGGGATGAACACTGAAGCTTTCTTT.